The 11 T cell receptor beta chains listed next were all sequenced from one sample in a study of metastatic and nonmetastatic thyroid tumors. Not a single patient had been given any form of treatment at any point before undergoing thyroid surgery. With MiXCR, TCRdb called clones anew from the PCR reads. The table has tens of thousands of clones, more than 15% seen once. Sequencing was performed on blood. The receptors were sampled from a female donor with papillary thyroid cancer or a benign thyroid nodule (not recorded which). Some clones in this sample may be carry-over from other donors' samples.

This clone was counted only a few times. The CDR3 sequence is CASSDPLAGAFNEQFF. The CDR3 DNA reads TGTGCCAGCAGTGACCCCTTAGCGGGAGCTTTCAATGAGCAGTTCTTC. The chain uses TRBV6-1 and TRBJ2-1, with 9 bases aligning to TRBD2. Germline assignment: CDR1 MNHNS and CDR2 SASEGT. Trimming removed 3 bases from V and 6 bases from J; junction bases left unmatched: 9. The CDR3 loop spans 16 amino acids.

The chain employs TRBV7-2 and TRBJ2-7; D ambiguous. CDR1 is SGHTA, CDR2 FQGNSA, per germline. V shed 3 bases and J shed 4 bases, with 13 bases lying between them. The CDR3 extends over 14 amino acids. CDR3 protein: CASSFRGASYEQYF. DNA of the CDR3: TGTGCCAGCAGCTTTAGAGGAGCCAGTTACGAGCAGTACTTC.

The sample holds many counts of this clone. The chain couples TRBV20-1 to TRBJ2-3; unclear D gene. There are 13 residues in the CDR3. V was cut by 6 bases and J by 0 bases, with 10 bases left in between. Looked up from germline, CDR1 is DFQATT and CDR2 is SNEGSKA (reference sequence). The CDR3: CSADQGSTDTQYF. CDR3 DNA sequence: TGCAGTGCCGATCAAGGGAGCACAGATACGCAGTATTTT.

Points on this clone: A much more abundant neighbour one base away suggests this may be a read error. The chain couples TRBV20-1 to TRBJ2-1; D gene unclear. Trimming pared 2 bases from V and 10 bases from J, leaving 12 bases between. The CDR3 is 12 amino acids. Germline loops: CDR1 DFQATT, CDR2 SNEGSKA (reference sequence). CDR3 in DNA: TGCAGTGCTAGATCCAGACGGGCGGAGCAGTTCTTC. Translation: CSARSRRAEQFF.

The sample holds many counts of this clone. The chain uses TRBV19 and TRBJ1-5; 9 nucleotides line up with TRBD1. Germline lookup yields CDR1 LNHDA and CDR2 SQIVND (reference sequence). The ends lost 5 bases at V and 6 bases at J; junction bases unmatched: 2. The CDR3 spans 13 residues. CDR3: CASSWDRVQPQHF. DNA for the CDR3: TGTGCCAGTAGTTGGGACAGGGTTCAGCCCCAGCATTTT.

There are many counts of this clone. V gene TRBV24-1 combines with J gene TRBJ2-5; 9 positions match TRBD1. Trimming removed 1 base from V and 5 bases from J; junction bases left unmatched: 10. Germline assignment: CDR1 KGHDR and CDR2 SFDVKD. This CDR3 spans 17 amino acids. CDR3 amino acids: CATSDFSGTGLSETQYF. The CDR3 DNA is TGTGCCACCAGTGATTTTTCTGGGACAGGGCTTTCGGAGACCCAGTACTTC.

About this clone: Other DNA sequences in this sample translate to the same CDR3. The genes are TRBV6-1 and TRBJ2-7, with D possibly being TRBD1 or TRBD2 (5 bases each). Trimming shortened V by 5 bases and J by 3 bases, and 11 bases separated the two germline ends. The CDR3 consists of 13 residues. Germline lookup yields CDR1 MNHNS and CDR2 SASEGT. The CDR3 sequence: CASSSRDVYEQYF. In DNA form, the CDR3 reads TGTGCCAGCAGTAGCCGGGACGTCTACGAGCAGTACTTC.

The chain has TRBV11-2 and TRBJ1-1; 9 bases map to TRBD1. CDR3 length equals 18 residues. V gave up 1 base and J gave up 3 bases; unmatched junction bases: 12. Per the germline V gene, CDR1 is SGHAT and CDR2 is FQNNGV. In DNA form, the CDR3 reads TGTGCCAGCAGCTTAGGAGTAGGAGGGGACAGGGTCGACACTGAAGCTTTCTTT. This encodes CASSLGVGGDRVDTEAFF.

The sample holds many counts of this clone. The V call is TRBV11-1, the J call TRBJ2-1; no clear D. CDR3 length: 14 amino acids. Germline V gives CDR1 SGHAT, CDR2 FQDESV (reference sequence). Trimming stripped 0 bases from V and 6 bases from J, with 9 bases between. This CDR3 is CASSLAVKINEQFF. The CDR3 DNA reads as TGTGCCAGCAGCTTAGCGGTCAAAATCAATGAGCAGTTCTTC.

This clone has just a few counts. Written as DNA, the CDR3 is TGTGCCAGCAGCAAGGACGGATGGTATGGCTACACCTTC. Encoded protein: CASSKDGWYGYTF. V usage is TRBV6-1 and J usage is TRBJ1-2; D uncertain. Trimming removed 6 bases from V and 5 bases from J, with 13 bases in between. The CDR3 loop spans 13 amino acids. The V gene's germline CDR1 is MNHNS and CDR2 SASEGT.

This clone was recorded many times. The chain recombines TRBV6-1 with TRBJ1-1, with D perhaps matching TRBD1 (6 bases). CDR3 length: 15 residues. Germline V gene lookup returns CDR1 MNHNS and CDR2 SASEGT. The V end lost 6 bases, the J end lost 1 base, and 15 bases lay between the germline ends. Here the CDR3 DNA reads TGTGCCAGCAGGACCTTGACAGGAAAGAACACTGAAGCTTTCTTT. Its translation: CASRTLTGKNTEAFF.